This T cell receptor beta chain originates from a study of CD8 T cells in ankylosing spondylitis. This clonotype was counted only a few times. This CDR3 region has 13 residues. Germline loops: CDR1 SGHVS, CDR2 FQNEAQ. Trimming cost V 3 bases and J 4 bases, with 8 bases left between them. Each CDR3 protein is one row after TCRdb ran MiXCR on the 5' RACE reads. The sample has approximately 340,000 distinct CDR3 sequences, under 15% seen once. The receptor was isolated from a male donor with ankylosing spondylitis or in good health (not recorded which). The V call is TRBV7-8, the J call TRBJ2-3; D not resolved. The sample was blood, either unsorted or a sorted T cell fraction (not recorded which). The CDR3: CASSFHGSDTQYF. CDR3 nucleotide sequence: TGTGCCAGCAGCTTCCACGGCTCAGATACGCAGTATTTT. Full variable domain (missing parts from reference TRBV7-8 and TRBJ2-3): GAGVSQSPRYKVAKRGQDVALRCDPISGHVSLFWYQQALGQGPEFLTYFQNEAQLDKSGLPSDRFFAERPEGSVSTLKIQRTQQEDSAVYLCASSFHGSDTQYFGPGTRLTVL.